The clone carrying this T cell receptor beta chain was found once. These data originate in a study of blood T cell repertoires in COVID-19. Germline V gene lookup returns CDR1 SGHRS and CDR2 YFSETQ. CDR3 length: 15 amino acids. V dropped 0 bases and J dropped 5; count of bases not matched to a gene: 3. The method was immunoSEQ multiplex PCR; TCRdb's version includes in-frame clones alone and lacks a portion of them. The sample lists under 75,000 clones; about four fifths were seen once. The sequencing input was peripheral blood. The J gene is TRBJ2-1, the V gene TRBV5-1; 9 bases match TRBD2. The sequence was obtained from a man in his sixties with COVID-19, enrolled during active disease. This chain's CDR3 is CASSLGLAVNNEQFF. DNA of the CDR3: TGCGCCAGCAGCTTGGGACTAGCGGTCAACAATGAGCAGTTCTTC.